What follows are 23 T cell receptor beta chains derived from one specimen sequenced in a study of blood T cell repertoires in COVID-19. TCRdb's copy holds only in-frame clones and misses some; the assay was immunoSEQ multiplex PCR. Of a few hundred thousand clones listed, 80% to 90% are singletons. Material for sequencing was PBMCs or T cells enriched from blood (not recorded which). The receptors shown here come from a woman aged 30 to 39 who had recovered from COVID-19.

Only one count was recorded for this clone. This rearrangement joins TRBV4-2 to TRBJ1-1, with D maybe TRBD1 (5 bases). The CDR3 extends over 14 amino acids. The V gene's germline CDR1 is LGHNA and CDR2 YNFKEQ. The ends were cut back, 6 bases at V and 4 bases at J, with 15 bases in the middle. The CDR3 is CASRGVGTGTEAFF. For the CDR3, the DNA is TGTGCCAGCAGGGGTGTGGGGACTGGCACTGAAGCTTTCTTT.

V and J are TRBV9 and TRBJ1-2, with 8 bases that match TRBD1. Losses at the gene ends were 4 bases for V and 0 bases for J; bases not matched to a gene: 11. The CDR3 has 17 amino acids. Germline CDR1 and CDR2: SGDLS and YYNGEE. The CDR3 loop is CASSPNQGALSNYGYTF. The CDR3 nucleotides are TGTGCCAGCAGCCCGAATCAGGGGGCCCTGTCTAACTATGGCTACACCTTC.

The rearrangement links TRBV19 to TRBJ1-2, with 8 bases matching TRBD1. Germline CDR1 reads LNHDA; CDR2 reads SQIVND (reference sequence). This CDR3 spans 15 amino acids. Trimming cost V 6 bases and J 4 bases; bases outside gene matches: 10. CDR3 in amino acids: CASSRTQGAGYGYTF. In DNA, the CDR3 is TGTGCCAGTAGCCGCACCCAGGGGGCGGGCTATGGCTACACCTTC.

The rearrangement uses TRBV27 and TRBJ1-6; TRBD1 might be the D (5 bases). Trimming took off 0 bases at V and 7 bases at J, with 13 bases between the two ends. The CDR3 has 16 residues. Germline CDR1 and CDR2: MNHEY and SMNVEV (reference sequence). The CDR3 nucleotides are TGTGCCAGCAGTTTATCCCCCGGGGGGGGAAATTCACCCCTCCACTTT. Amino acid sequence: CASSLSPGGGNSPLHF.

This chain connects TRBV11-2 to TRBJ1-5; 8 positions agree with TRBD1. CDR1 SGHAT and CDR2 FQNNGV come from the germline V gene. V shed 5 bases and J 5 bases; nucleotides not matched to a gene: 8. The CDR3 runs 15 residues. This chain's CDR3 is CASSVNRGSDQPQHF. DNA for the CDR3: TGTGCCAGCAGCGTGAACAGGGGGTCGGATCAGCCCCAGCATTTT.

The V gene is TRBV27, the J gene TRBJ2-1, with TRBD1 matching 10 bases. Germline V gene sequence: CDR1 MNHEY, CDR2 SMNVEV (reference sequence). J was trimmed by 8 bases and V by 0 bases; bases with no gene match: 7. CDR3 length: 16 residues. CDR3 nucleotides: TGTGCCAGCAGTTTATCGGCCGGGACAGGGGTTTATGAGCAGTTCTTC. This encodes CASSLSAGTGVYEQFF.

V gene TRBV27 combines with J gene TRBJ2-7, with 7 bases fitting TRBD1. V lost 7 bases, J lost 4 bases, and 13 bases stayed unmatched. CDR1 is MNHEY, CDR2 SMNVEV, per germline (reference sequence). This CDR3 spans 15 amino acids. The CDR3 reads CASTQGWDRQYEQYF. The CDR3 nucleotides are TGTGCCAGCACCCAGGGGTGGGACAGACAGTACGAGCAGTACTTC.

The chain is built from TRBV6-5 and TRBJ1-1; D ambiguous. Germline V gene lookup returns CDR1 MNHEY and CDR2 SVGAGI. The CDR3 totals 15 residues. Trimming stripped 6 bases from V and 5 bases from J, with 19 bases between. CDR3 in DNA: TGTGCCAGCAGCCCAATCCTCAGGATGAGTACTGAAGCTTTCTTT. It codes for CASSPILRMSTEAFF.

This clone has just a few counts. The chain employs TRBV6-7 and TRBJ2-7, with a tentative D call TRBD1 (5 bases). TRBV6-7 is placed among ORFs of uncertain function. V was cut by 0 bases and J by 0 bases, with 18 bases left in between. The CDR3 consists of 18 residues. The CDR3 DNA reads as TGTGCCAGCAGTTACTCGGGGTATAAGGGGTCCAGCTCCTACGAGCAGTACTTC. Its translation is CASSYSGYKGSSSYEQYF.

The chain links TRBV7-2 to TRBJ1-1, with a weak D call TRBD1 (5 bases). The CDR3 runs 13 residues. Per germline, CDR1 SGHTA and CDR2 FQGNSA. V lost 4 bases, J lost 6 bases, and 12 bases lay in between. DNA of the CDR3: TGTGCCAGCAGCTCACCATACAGGTCTGAAGCTTTCTTT. It specifies CASSSPYRSEAFF.

This clone was seen only a few times. This chain uses TRBV18 with TRBJ1-3; a possible D gene is TRBD1 (5 bases). The CDR3 totals 16 residues. The germline CDR1 and CDR2 sequences are KGHSH and LQKENI. Trimming removed 0 bases at V and 4 bases at J, with 13 bases between. CDR3 coding DNA: TGTGCCAGCTCACCACCGACGACAGCGGGAGGAAACACCATATATTTT. Translation: CASSPPTTAGGNTIYF.

Only a few counts were recorded for this clone. The V and J genes are TRBV5-4 and TRBJ2-3; 10 bases match TRBD2. The CDR3 is 16 amino acids. The V and J ends lost 4 bases and 0 bases, in that order; junction bases with no gene match: 5. The germline gives CDR1 SGHNT, CDR2 YYREEE (reference sequence). CDR3 in amino acids: CASSDLAGASTDTQYF. In nucleotides, the CDR3 is TGTGCCAGCAGCGACCTAGCGGGGGCTAGCACAGATACGCAGTATTTT.

V and J are TRBV6-5 and TRBJ1-2; 9 nucleotides agree with TRBD1. Trimming took 5 bases from V and 2 from J; bases not matched to a gene: 3. The CDR3 consists of 14 residues. Germline V gene data show CDR1 as MNHEY and CDR2 as SVGAGI. The CDR3 DNA is TGTGCCAGCAGTCGACAGGGGGTGAACTATGGCTACACCTTC. The encoded protein is CASSRQGVNYGYTF.

V and J are TRBV6-1 and TRBJ1-5; unclear D gene. The V end was cut by 1 base, the J end by 4 bases, with 11 bases between. Germline V gene sequence: CDR1 MNHNS, CDR2 SASEGT. This CDR3 has 15 residues. The CDR3 region is CASSEDRQRNQPQHF. DNA of the CDR3: TGTGCCAGCAGTGAAGATCGGCAGCGAAATCAGCCCCAGCATTTT.

The V call is TRBV5-1, the J call TRBJ2-1, with 8 bases aligning to TRBD2. Germline loops: CDR1 SGHRS, CDR2 YFSETQ. The J segment lost 6 bases and the V segment lost 0 bases, leaving 8 bases of the junction unmatched. This CDR3 region has 16 residues. The CDR3 sequence: CASSLGIPGRANEQFF. CDR3 nucleotide sequence: TGCGCCAGCAGCTTGGGGATTCCCGGGAGGGCCAATGAGCAGTTCTTC.

V is TRBV7-6 and J is TRBJ2-7; 8 positions agree with TRBD2. This CDR3 has 16 residues. Germline V CDR1 and CDR2: SGHVS, FNYEAQ. V dropped 4 bases and J dropped 1; count of bases not matched to a gene: 9. DNA of the CDR3: TGTGCCAGCAGCTACGACCCAGCGGGAGCGTCCTACGAGCAGTACTTC. Protein sequence: CASSYDPAGASYEQYF.

This clone occurred once. V usage is TRBV5-6 and J usage is TRBJ1-1; weak D call: TRBD1 (6 bases). Germline V gene sequence: CDR1 SGHDT, CDR2 YYEEEE. CDR3 length equals 15 residues. Between the trimmed V and J ends, which lost 0 bases and 0 bases, there was a span of 9 bases. The CDR3 DNA sequence: TGTGCCAGCAGCTTGGACAGGGAAATGAACACTGAAGCTTTCTTT. Its translation: CASSLDREMNTEAFF. Using reference TRBV5-6 and TRBJ1-1 for the parts outside the CDR3, the full variable domain is DAGVTQSPTHLIKTRGQQVTLRCSPKSGHDTVSWYQQALGQGPQFIFQYYEEEERQRGNFPDRFSGHQFPNYSSELNVNALLLGDSALYLCASSLDREMNTEAFFGQGTRLTVV.

V is TRBV20-1 and J is TRBJ2-7; tentatively, D is TRBD1 (7 bases). Trimming took 3 bases from V and 3 from J, leaving 15 bases between them. The germline CDR1 and CDR2 sequences are DFQATT and SNEGSKA (reference sequence). The CDR3 length is 14 residues. Here the CDR3 DNA reads TGCAGTGCTAGTTTTCAGGGGGGAAACTACGAGCAGTACTTC. Protein: CSASFQGGNYEQYF.

The gene calls are TRBV6-5 and TRBJ2-7, with 7 bases that match TRBD2. The CDR3 is 14 residues long. Germline V lookup: CDR1 MNHEY, CDR2 SVGAGI. Trimming cost V 7 bases and J 2 bases; bases outside gene matches: 8. CDR3 loop: CASNAEREAYEQYF. The CDR3 DNA sequence: TGTGCCAGCAACGCCGAGCGGGAAGCCTACGAGCAGTACTTC.

The chain has TRBV6-4 and TRBJ2-7, with TRBD1 matching 9 bases. The CDR3 spans 15 residues. Trimming took 3 bases from V and 0 from J; bases not matched to a gene: 3. Germline loops: CDR1 MRHNA, CDR2 SNTAGT. DNA for the CDR3: TGTGCCAGCAGTGAATCGACAGGGGGCTCCTACGAGCAGTACTTC. Amino acid sequence: CASSESTGGSYEQYF.

This clone was observed once. CDR3 sequence: CASRLEPGLRNYEQYF. The CDR3 DNA is TGTGCCAGCAGGTTAGAGCCGGGACTCCGAAATTACGAGCAGTACTTC. V and J are TRBV28 and TRBJ2-7; possibly TRBD2 for D (6 bases). Deletions cut 6 bases from V and 4 bases from J, with 22 bases between. The CDR3 length is 16 residues. Germline CDR1 is MDHEN and CDR2 is SYDVKM.

In this sample, this clone turned up once. The rearrangement links TRBV27 to TRBJ1-5, with D possibly matching TRBD1 (6 bases). The CDR3 is 17 amino acids. Per the germline V gene, CDR1 is MNHEY and CDR2 is SMNVEV (reference sequence). Trimming left V 3 bases short and J 0 bases short, with 15 bases between. Written as DNA, the CDR3 is TGTGCCAGCAGTTTTAGGGCAGGGGTTTATAGCAATCAGCCCCAGCATTTT. This translates into CASSFRAGVYSNQPQHF.

The genes are TRBV7-9 and TRBJ2-7, with TRBD1 matching over 9 bases. There are 16 residues in the CDR3. Germline loops: CDR1 SEHNR, CDR2 FQNEAQ (reference sequence). V lost 3 bases and J lost 5; bases outside the gene matches: 11. CDR3 sequence (DNA): TGTGCCAGCAGCTTCTACGGGACAGGGATTTTGGACGAGCAGTACTTC. This translates into CASSFYGTGILDEQYF.